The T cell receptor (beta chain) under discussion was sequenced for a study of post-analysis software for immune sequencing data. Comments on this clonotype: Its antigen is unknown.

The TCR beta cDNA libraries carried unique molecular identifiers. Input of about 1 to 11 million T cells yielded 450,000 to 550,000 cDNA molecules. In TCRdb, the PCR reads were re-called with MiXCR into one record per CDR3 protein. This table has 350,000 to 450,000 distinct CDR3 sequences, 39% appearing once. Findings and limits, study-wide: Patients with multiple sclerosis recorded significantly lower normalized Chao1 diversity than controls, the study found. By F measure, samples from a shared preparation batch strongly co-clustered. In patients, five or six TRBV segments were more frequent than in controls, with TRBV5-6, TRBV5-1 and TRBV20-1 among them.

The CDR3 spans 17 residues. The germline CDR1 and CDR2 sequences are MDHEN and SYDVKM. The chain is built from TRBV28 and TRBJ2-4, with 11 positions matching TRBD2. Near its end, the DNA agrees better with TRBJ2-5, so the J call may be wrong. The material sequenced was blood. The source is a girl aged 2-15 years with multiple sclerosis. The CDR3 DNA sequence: TGTGCCAGCAGTAATTTAGCGGGAGGGCCCCCCCAAGAGACCCAGTACTTC. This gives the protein CASSNLAGGPPQETQYF.